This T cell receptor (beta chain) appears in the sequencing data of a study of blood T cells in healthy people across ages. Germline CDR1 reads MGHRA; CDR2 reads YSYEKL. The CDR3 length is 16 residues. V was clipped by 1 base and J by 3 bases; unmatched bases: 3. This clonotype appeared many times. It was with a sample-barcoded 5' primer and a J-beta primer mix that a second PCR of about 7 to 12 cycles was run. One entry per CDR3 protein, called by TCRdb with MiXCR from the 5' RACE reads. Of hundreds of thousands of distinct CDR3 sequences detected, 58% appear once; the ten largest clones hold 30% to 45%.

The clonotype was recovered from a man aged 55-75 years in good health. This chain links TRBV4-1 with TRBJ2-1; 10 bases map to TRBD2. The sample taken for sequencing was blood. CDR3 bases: TGCGCCAGCAGCCAAGGACTAGCGGGCCTCTACAATGAGCAGTTCTTC. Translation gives CASSQGLAGLYNEQFF.